The present T cell receptor (beta chain) was sequenced within a study of blood T cell repertoires in COVID-19. For the study at large: From the United States, Italy and Spain came samples of acute and convalescent COVID-19. Sources were T cells, B-cell-depleted T cells, or PBMCs; the material itself was cDNA or gDNA.

Original handling: The assay estimated nucleated cells by amplifying reference gene primers. Using immunoSEQ multiplex PCR, the repertoire was profiled, and TCRdb retains in-frame clones only, with some absent. V, J and clone size were drawn from that table, and D and trimming were deduced from the DNA. The table shows about 160,000 clones, with approximately 91% occurring only once. This sequence originates from a man between 18 and 35 years old with acute or convalescent COVID-19. The sequenced sample was peripheral blood.

CDR3 sequence reads: CASSPNTGGASYEQYF. The CDR3 bases are TGTGCCAGCTCCCCCAATACTGGGGGCGCCTCCTACGAGCAGTACTTC. The rearrangement links TRBV18 to TRBJ2-7; perhaps TRBD1 as D (6 bases). Looked up from germline, CDR1 is KGHSH and CDR2 is LQKENI. The CDR3 consists of 16 residues. V was shortened by 6 bases and J by 0 bases, with 18 bases between the two germline ends.